These 5 T cell receptor beta chains were sequenced from one sample in a study of post-analysis software for immune sequencing data. These receptors lack a known antigen. TCR beta libraries were prepared from cDNA with unique molecular identifiers. TCRdb re-called the PCR reads with MiXCR, one entry per CDR3 protein. The sample yields 350,000 to 500,000 distinct CDR3 sequences, less than 40% seen once. Findings of the study overall: In patients, a few TRBV segments were more frequent than in controls, with TRBV5-6, TRBV5-1 and TRBV20-1 among them.

Material: blood. The receptor set was obtained from a girl aged 2-15 years with multiple sclerosis.

This clonotype was counted only a few times. The chain recombines TRBV6-5 with TRBJ1-4; D is undetermined. With 5 bases removed from V and 8 bases from J, the gap between germline ends came to 15 bases. Germline-derived CDR1 and CDR2 are MNHEY and SVGAGI. This CDR3 spans 14 amino acids. In DNA, the CDR3 is TGTGCCAGCAGTACAGTCCGGGGTAAAGAAAAACTGTTTTTT. Its translation: CASSTVRGKEKLFF.

The V gene is TRBV7-3, the J gene TRBJ1-2; D is unclear. CDR1 and CDR2 (germline): SGHTA, FQGTGA. The ends were cut back, 5 bases at V and 8 bases at J, with 9 bases in the middle. The CDR3 runs 11 residues. This CDR3 is CASSPTFGYTF. In DNA, the CDR3 is TGTGCCAGCAGCCCTACCTTCGGCTACACCTTC.

CDR3 sequence reads: CASSYTGGLYGYTF. Here the CDR3 DNA reads TGTGCCAGCAGTTATACAGGGGGCCTATATGGCTACACCTTC. The chain has TRBV12-3 or TRBV12-4 and TRBJ1-2; TRBD1 matches 9 bases. The CDR3 length is 14 residues. With 4 bases clipped from V and 5 bases from J, the junction kept 5 bases outside the gene matches.

This clonotype was picked up a small number of times. The chain carries TRBV12-3 or TRBV12-4 and TRBJ1-1; D is possibly TRBD1 (5 bases). CDR3 length: 15 residues. Trimming took off 6 bases at V and 1 base at J, with 15 bases between the two ends. CDR3 DNA sequence: TGTGCCAGCAGAACCGCGGGACGCAAGAACACTGAAGCTTTCTTT. This translates into CASRTAGRKNTEAFF.

The chain has TRBV7-2 and TRBJ2-7; maybe TRBD1 (5 bases). CDR1 SGHTA and CDR2 FQGNSA come from the germline V gene. The CDR3 contains 16 residues. Trimming took 5 bases from V and 0 from J, leaving 17 bases between them. The CDR3 loop is CASSRTRTRSSYEQYF. The DNA for the CDR3 is TGTGCCAGCAGCCGCACGCGGACACGGAGCTCCTACGAGCAGTACTTC.